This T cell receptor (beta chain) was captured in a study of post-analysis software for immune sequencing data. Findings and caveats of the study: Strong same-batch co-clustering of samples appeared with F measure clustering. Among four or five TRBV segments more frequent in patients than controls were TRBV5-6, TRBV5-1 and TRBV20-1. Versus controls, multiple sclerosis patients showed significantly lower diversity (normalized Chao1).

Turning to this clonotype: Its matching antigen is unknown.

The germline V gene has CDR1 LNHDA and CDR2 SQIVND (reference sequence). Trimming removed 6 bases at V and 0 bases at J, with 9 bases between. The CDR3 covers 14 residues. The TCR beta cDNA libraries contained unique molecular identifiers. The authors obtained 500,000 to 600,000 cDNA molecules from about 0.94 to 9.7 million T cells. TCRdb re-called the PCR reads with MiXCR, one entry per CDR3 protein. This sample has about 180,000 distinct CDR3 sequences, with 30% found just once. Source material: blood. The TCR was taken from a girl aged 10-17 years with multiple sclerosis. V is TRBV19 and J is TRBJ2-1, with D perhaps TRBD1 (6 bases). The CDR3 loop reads CASRMDSSYNEQFF. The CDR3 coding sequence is TGTGCCAGTAGGATGGACAGCTCCTACAATGAGCAGTTCTTC.